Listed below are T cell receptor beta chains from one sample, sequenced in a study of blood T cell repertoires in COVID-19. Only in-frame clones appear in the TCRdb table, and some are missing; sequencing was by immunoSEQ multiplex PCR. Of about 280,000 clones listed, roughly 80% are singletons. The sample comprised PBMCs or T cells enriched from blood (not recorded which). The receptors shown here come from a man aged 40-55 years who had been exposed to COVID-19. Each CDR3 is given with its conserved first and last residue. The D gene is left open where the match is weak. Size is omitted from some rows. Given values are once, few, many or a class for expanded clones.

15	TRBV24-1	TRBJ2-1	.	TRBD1	TGTGCCACCAGTTTAACAGGGGGTCCCTACAATGAGCAGTTCTTC	CATSLTGGPYNEQFF
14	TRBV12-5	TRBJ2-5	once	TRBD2	TGTGCTAGTGGTTTGGATAGCGGGGGGGAGACCCAGTACTTC	CASGLDSGGETQYF
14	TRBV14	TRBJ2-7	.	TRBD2	TGTGCCAGCAGACTAGCGGGAGGGCCGTACGAGCAGTACTTC	CASRLAGGPYEQYF
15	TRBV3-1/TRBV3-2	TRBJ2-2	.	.	TGTGCCAGCAGCCGAGCGGACCGAATGTCCGGGGAGCTGTTTTTT	CASSRADRMSGELFF
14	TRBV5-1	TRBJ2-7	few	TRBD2	TGCGCCAGCAGCTCGGGACTAGCGGGGTTCGAGCAGTACTTC	CASSSGLAGFEQYF
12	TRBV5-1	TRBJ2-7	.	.	TGCGCCAGCAGCTTGGACAGTAGTGGGCAGTACTTC	CASSLDSSGQYF
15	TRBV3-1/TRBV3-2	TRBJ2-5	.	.	TGTGCCAGCAGCCAAGCGGCAGGGCGTCAAGAGACCCAGTACTTC	CASSQAAGRQETQYF
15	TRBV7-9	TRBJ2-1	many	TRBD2	TGTGCCAGCAGCCCAGGAGCGGGACCCTACAATGAGCAGTTCTTC	CASSPGAGPYNEQFF
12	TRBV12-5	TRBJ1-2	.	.	TGTGCTAGTGGTCCTAACAGAAGCGGCTACACCTTC	CASGPNRSGYTF
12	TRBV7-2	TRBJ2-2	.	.	TGTGCCAGCAACAAAAACACCGGGGAGCTGTTTTTT	CASNKNTGELFF
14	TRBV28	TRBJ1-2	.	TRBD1	TGTGCCAGCCGACCGGGACAGGGTAACTATGGCTACACCTTC	CASRPGQGNYGYTF
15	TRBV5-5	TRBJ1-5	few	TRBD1	TGTGCCAGCAGCTCAACAGGGGATAGCAATCAGCCCCAGCATTTT	CASSSTGDSNQPQHF
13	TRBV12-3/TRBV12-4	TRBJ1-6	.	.	TGTGCCAGCAGTTTGGGCCAAAATTCACCCCTCCACTTT	CASSLGQNSPLHF
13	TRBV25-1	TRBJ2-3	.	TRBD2	TGTGCCAGCAGTGAACTAGCGGCAGATACGCAGTATTTT	CASSELAADTQYF
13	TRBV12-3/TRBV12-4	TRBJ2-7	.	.	TGTGCCAGCAGTTTTGGTAGCGGCTACGAGCAGTACTTC	CASSFGSGYEQYF
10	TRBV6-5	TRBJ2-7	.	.	TGTGCCAGCACCGACACCTTCCCCTCCTTC	CASTDTFPSF
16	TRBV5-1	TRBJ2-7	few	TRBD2	TGCGCCAGCAGCAGTCCACTTAGCGGGAGGACCTACGAGCAGTACTTC	CASSSPLSGRTYEQYF
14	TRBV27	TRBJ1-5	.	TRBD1	TGTGCCAGCAGGCTACAGGGGGCCTTCCAGCCCCAGCATTTT	CASRLQGAFQPQHF
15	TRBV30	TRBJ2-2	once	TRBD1	TGTGCCTGGAGGGGTGGGACAGGGACCACCGGGGAGCTGTTTTTT	CAWRGGTGTTGELFF
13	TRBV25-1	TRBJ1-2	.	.	TGTGCCAGCAGTGATCAGGGGAGCTATGGCTACACCTTC	CASSDQGSYGYTF
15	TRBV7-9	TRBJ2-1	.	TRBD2	TGTGCCAGCAGCCCAGGGACTAGCGGTCTCAATGAGCAGTTCTTC	CASSPGTSGLNEQFF
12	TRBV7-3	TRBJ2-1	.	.	TGTGCCAGCAGCTGGATGGGGGGTGAGCAGTTCTTC	CASSWMGGEQFF